The source of this TCR beta chain is a study of blood T cell repertoires in COVID-19. At the level of the study: The United States, Italy and Spain were the sources of the acute and convalescent COVID-19 samples. The analysed material was cDNA or gDNA that came from T cells, B-cell-depleted T cells, or PBMCs.

Per the original data handling: The assay estimated nucleated cells by amplifying reference gene primers. Generated by immunoSEQ multiplex PCR, the TCRdb table keeps only in-frame clones and is missing some. The V and J calls and the clone size are those of that table, but D and trimming were determined from the DNA. The table lists about 230,000 clones, around 80% of them singletons, with around 30% in the top ten. Trimming took 7 bases from V and 3 from J; bases not matched to a gene: 16. CDR3 length equals 17 residues. CDR1 and CDR2 from the germline V gene are MNHEY and SVGEGT. J is TRBJ2-3 and V is TRBV6-2 or TRBV6-3; 7 positions agree with TRBD2. The source of this sequence is a man in his forties with acute or convalescent COVID-19. The sample taken for sequencing was peripheral blood. The DNA for the CDR3 is TGTGCCAGCACCCCCCTGGGGGGGAGGGCCGGGACAGATACGCAGTATTTT. This sequence encodes CASTPLGGRAGTDTQYF.